This is a list of T cell receptor beta chains from one sample in a study of CXCR3-negative and CXCR3-positive naive CD8 T cells. From the 5' RACE reads, TCRdb lists one entry per CDR3 protein and no DNA. The listing contains 50,000 to 65,000 distinct CDR3 sequences. The source material was naive CXCR3- CD8+ T cells from blood. The source is a human donor in good health. Some clones in this sample may be carry-over from other donors' samples. The CDR3 runs from the conserved cysteine through the conserved F or W. Fields, in order: V gene, clone size, J gene, CDR3 protein. Size is omitted from some rows. Given values are once, few, many or a class for expanded clones.

TRBV4-1	medium-sized	TRBJ1-2	CASSQPGQKKGYTF
TRBV7-9	NA	TRBJ2-7	CASSFGLAGVYEQYF
TRBV18	NA	TRBJ1-6	CASQQSSYNSPLHF
TRBV29-1	NA	TRBJ2-2	CSVDGGFPNTGELFF
TRBV12-3/TRBV12-4	NA	TRBJ2-2	CASSLLEDGELFF
TRBV28	NA	TRBJ2-1	CASSFPGKEFF
TRBV6-4	NA	TRBJ2-3	CASSALGQGTDTQYF
TRBV29-1	NA	TRBJ2-7	CSVEARGSLTYEQYF
TRBV4-2	NA	TRBJ2-1	CASSQDGGAGEQFF
TRBV7-9	NA	TRBJ2-7	CASSSGTDKYEQYF
TRBV6-2/TRBV6-3	NA	TRBJ2-1	CASSRDFSSYNEQFF
TRBV6-6	NA	TRBJ1-1	CASSYAWNTEAFF
TRBV12-3/TRBV12-4	NA	TRBJ2-1	CASSLLAGPPINEQFF
TRBV29-1	NA	TRBJ2-5	CSVEDNGVGGETQYF
TRBV6-6	NA	TRBJ2-7	CASSALPSHEQYF
TRBV28	NA	TRBJ2-1	CASSIRAARREQFF
TRBV7-9	NA	TRBJ2-2	CASSWDYSTGELFF
TRBV7-6	NA	TRBJ2-7	CASSPGVSEQYF
TRBV5-4	NA	TRBJ2-5	CASSADNQETQYF
TRBV9	NA	TRBJ1-5	CASSESSKKRTAEERQPQHF
TRBV20-1	NA	TRBJ2-7	CSARGQSSYEQYF
TRBV7-8	NA	TRBJ2-5	CASIPAPDETQYF
TRBV14	NA	TRBJ2-3	CASSQGVGQSTDTQYF
TRBV20-1	NA	TRBJ2-3	CSARDWSGTYTDTQYF
TRBV28	NA	TRBJ2-7	CASSLRDSLRSSYEQYF
TRBV29-1	NA	TRBJ2-1	CSVDGFRPPNNEQFF
TRBV18	NA	TRBJ2-7	CASSGQGAFYEQYF
TRBV29-1	NA	TRBJ2-7	CSVVTGGAYEQYF
TRBV10-3	NA	TRBJ2-7	CATGQLEFYEQYF
TRBV7-6	NA	TRBJ1-1	CASKFRLNTEAFF
TRBV7-3	NA	TRBJ2-5	CASSLTGWGGAETQYF
TRBV28	NA	TRBJ1-1	CASHPIQNTEAFF
TRBV29-1	NA	TRBJ2-3	CSAGYSTDTQYF
TRBV29-1	NA	TRBJ2-5	CSVHLENQETQYF
TRBV12-3/TRBV12-4	NA	TRBJ2-5	CASSWTSAATQYF
TRBV29-1	NA	TRBJ2-7	CSVGHRGLGEQYF
TRBV6-5	NA	TRBJ2-7	CASSVPNSYEQYF
TRBV7-9	NA	TRBJ1-4	CASRGQGSNEKLFF
TRBV20-1	NA	TRBJ1-2	CSAVDFSVIGYTF
TRBV6-5	NA	TRBJ2-1	CASSLGRTGDNEQFF
TRBV7-3	NA	TRBJ2-3	CASSLAGGRGTDTQYF
TRBV7-9	NA	TRBJ1-2	CASSLAVQGKDGYTF
TRBV30	medium-sized	TRBJ1-2	CAWSVLDTDGDYTF
TRBV7-6	NA	TRBJ1-6	CASSLAVWEPSSYNSPLHF
TRBV18	NA	TRBJ2-1	CASSPPRLYNEQFF
TRBV25-1	NA	TRBJ1-1	CASSVGLRNTEAFF
TRBV4-3	NA	TRBJ2-3	CASSLRAGGRDTQYF
TRBV4-2	medium-sized	TRBJ2-1	CASSRTSGGANEQFF
TRBV5-6	NA	TRBJ1-4	CASSRGGAEKLFF
TRBV14	NA	TRBJ2-1	CASSRGQGGNEQFF
TRBV7-2	NA	TRBJ2-2	CASNLGGLVGELFF
TRBV18	NA	TRBJ2-7	CASSPYLRGQDHEQYF
TRBV28	NA	TRBJ2-1	CASSYPLGGGPLKYNEQFF
TRBV20-1	NA	TRBJ2-3	CSAVGSRGPADTQYF
TRBV4-1	NA	TRBJ2-7	CASSYDRGQREQYF
TRBV12-3/TRBV12-4	NA	TRBJ2-2	CASTTGTEFTGELFF
TRBV6-2/TRBV6-3	NA	TRBJ2-5	CASSDRAHETQYF
TRBV6-5	NA	TRBJ1-5	CASSYDVGTQPQHF
TRBV19	NA	TRBJ1-2	CASTLGGLGYTF